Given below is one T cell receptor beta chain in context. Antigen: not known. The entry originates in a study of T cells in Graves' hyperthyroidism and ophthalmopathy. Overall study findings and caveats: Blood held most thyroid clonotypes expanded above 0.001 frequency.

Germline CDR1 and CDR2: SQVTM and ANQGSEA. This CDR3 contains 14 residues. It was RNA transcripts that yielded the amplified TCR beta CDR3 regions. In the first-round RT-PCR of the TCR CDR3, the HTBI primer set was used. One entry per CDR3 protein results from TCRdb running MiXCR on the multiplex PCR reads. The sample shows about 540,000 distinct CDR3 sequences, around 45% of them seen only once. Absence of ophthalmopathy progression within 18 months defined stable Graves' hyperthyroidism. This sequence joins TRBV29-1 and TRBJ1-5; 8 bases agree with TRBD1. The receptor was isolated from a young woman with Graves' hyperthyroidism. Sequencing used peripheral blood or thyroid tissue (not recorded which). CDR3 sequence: CSLGTGGLNQPQHF. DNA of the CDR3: TGCAGTCTTGGGACAGGCGGTCTCAATCAGCCCCAGCATTTT.